These T cell receptor beta chains were read from a single sample in a study of PD-L1 blockade in urothelial cancer. Measured with immunoSEQ multiplex PCR; TCRdb has only the in-frame clones, and not every one. The table records about 45,000 clones, roughly four fifths of them present only once. The sequences come from PBMCs, collected around atezolizumab (anti-PD-L1) treatment. These receptors came from a man in his fifties or sixties with urothelial cancer. Both conserved end residues are part of each CDR3. D genes are given only for firm matches.

D	length	V	J	CDR3
TRBD1	15	TRBV27	TRBJ2-5	CASSNDRGGQETQYF
TRBD1	15	TRBV6-6	TRBJ1-5	CASSTGQGRNQPQHF
.	13	TRBV18	TRBJ1-1	CASSPVQYTEAFF
.	17	TRBV4-2	TRBJ1-1	CASSQDVAGSMNTEAFF
TRBD2	16	TRBV5-1	TRBJ2-7	CASSLRGGQVSYEQYF
TRBD2	15	TRBV28	TRBJ2-1	CASSSSAGAPFGQFF
TRBD1	13	TRBV30	TRBJ1-5	CAWSGQGGQPQHF
TRBD2	15	TRBV2	TRBJ2-2	CASSGASGTTGELFF
TRBD1	13	TRBV5-1	TRBJ1-1	CASSAGQGARAFF
TRBD2	19	TRBV4-1	TRBJ2-7	CASSQETGIAGARAYEQYF
TRBD1	15	TRBV28	TRBJ1-5	CASSVYRGGNQPQHF
TRBD1	15	TRBV2	TRBJ2-1	CASTLLGQGANEQFF
TRBD1	16	TRBV6-6	TRBJ1-4	CASRDPPGGTNEKLFF
.	14	TRBV2	TRBJ1-1	CASSEGSRGTEAFF
.	17	TRBV28	TRBJ1-3	CASSPLQGIEVGNTIYF
.	18	TRBV4-1	TRBJ1-5	CASSQDPSGVRNNQPQHF
TRBD2	12	TRBV11-2	TRBJ2-5	CASSPSGETQYF